The 22 T cell receptor beta chains below all came from one sample that was sequenced in a study of T-cell memory formation after mild COVID-19. MiXCR was run by TCRdb on the 5' RACE reads, yielding one entry per CDR3 protein. The repertoire consists of 34,000 or so distinct CDR3 sequences, with 7.7% occurring once and the leading ten covering over 25%. The sequencing sample was made of PBMCs or a T cell subset sorted from them (not recorded which). The receptors were gathered from a young man who had mild COVID-19 (a few samples of this study predate the infection). Cell type and time point are not known.

The chain is built from TRBV2 and TRBJ2-7, with D possibly matching TRBD2 (5 bases). Germline V lookup: CDR1 SNHLY, CDR2 FYNNEI. Deletions cut 4 bases from V and 3 bases from J, with 10 bases between. The CDR3 has 13 residues. CDR3 nucleotides: TGTGCCAGCAGTGTCGGACTCCTCTACGAGCAGTACGTC. Translating gives CASSVGLLYEQYV.

In its sample, this clonotype was seen many times. V usage is TRBV20-1 and J usage is TRBJ2-1; D unresolved. The V gene lost 3 bases and the J gene lost 6 bases, with 9 bases spanning the gap. This CDR3 has 12 residues. Germline lookup yields CDR1 DFQATT and CDR2 SNEGSKA (reference sequence). CDR3 residues: CSASAGFNEQFF. The CDR3 DNA follows: TGCAGTGCTAGTGCCGGGTTCAATGAGCAGTTCTTC.

Ten or more counts support this clonotype. CDR3 loop: CASTSRWNTF. DNA for the CDR3: TGTGCCAGCACCTCCCGTTGGAACACCTTC. The J gene is TRBJ1-2, the V gene TRBV9; D is uncertain. The V gene lost 6 bases and the J gene lost 12 bases, with 12 bases spanning the gap. The germline V gene has CDR1 SGDLS and CDR2 YYNGEE. The CDR3 contains 10 residues.

At least ten counts were recorded for this clonotype. This rearrangement joins TRBV10-3 to TRBJ1-2; no definite D call. Germline loops: CDR1 ENHRY, CDR2 SYGVKD. V shed 3 bases and J shed 0 bases, with 5 bases lying between them. The CDR3 length is 13 residues. This CDR3 is CAISENPNYGYTF. The CDR3 bases are TGTGCCATCAGTGAAAACCCTAACTATGGCTACACCTTC.

This clonotype was seen only a few times. As DNA, the CDR3 is TGTGCCAGCACCGTCCCCGGGGGGTCCTCCGGAAACACCATATATTTT. Its translation: CASTVPGGSSGNTIYF. This rearrangement joins TRBV7-9 to TRBJ1-3; possibly TRBD1 for D (5 bases). The germline V gene encodes CDR1 SEHNR and CDR2 FQNEAQ (reference sequence). Trimming left V 7 bases short and J 4 bases short, with 20 bases between. The CDR3 covers 16 residues.

The table lists this clonotype with many counts. This chain joins TRBV6-2 or TRBV6-3 and TRBJ1-2; D perhaps matches TRBD1 (5 bases). The CDR3 has 15 amino acids. V lost 6 bases and J 3 bases, leaving 17 bases between the germline ends. Germline CDR1 is MNHEY and CDR2 is SVGEGT. For the CDR3, the DNA is TGTGCCAGCAGATTATTGGGGGTATCGGACTATGGCTACACCTTC. Protein product: CASRLLGVSDYGYTF.

Note on this clonotype: This may be a read error, as it is one base from a much larger clone. The gene calls are TRBV7-3 and TRBJ2-2; D may be TRBD2 (5 bases). The CDR3 sequence is 17 residues long. Per the germline V gene, CDR1 is SGHTA and CDR2 is FQGTGA. The CDR3 is CASSLSRDVANTGEQFF. CDR3 nucleotides: TGTGCCAGCAGCTTATCCCGCGACGTCGCGAACACCGGGGAGCAGTTTTTT.

This clonotype appeared many times. V and J are TRBV7-9 and TRBJ2-1; possible D gene TRBD2, 5 bases. V was trimmed by 6 bases and J by 0 bases, leaving 15 bases between them. This CDR3 contains 16 residues. Per the germline V gene, CDR1 is SEHNR and CDR2 is FQNEAQ (reference sequence). The CDR3 loop is CASRAYGDPSYNEQFF. The CDR3 DNA reads TGTGCCAGCAGGGCCTACGGGGATCCCTCCTACAATGAGCAGTTCTTC.

This clonotype was picked up many times. This chain links TRBV4-3 with TRBJ1-2; 9 bases are a match to TRBD1. V gave up 4 bases and J gave up 4 bases; unmatched junction bases: 10. The germline gives CDR1 LGHNA, CDR2 YSLEER. CDR3 length equals 16 residues. CDR3 loop: CASSRQGGPTGYGYTF. CDR3 sequence (DNA): TGCGCCAGCAGCCGACAGGGGGGACCTACTGGCTATGGCTACACCTTC.

The J gene is TRBJ2-7, the V gene TRBV27; 7 nucleotides agree with TRBD2. Trimming at V came to 2 bases and at J to 12 bases, leaving 7 bases not matched to a gene. The CDR3 length is 12 residues. The germline V gene encodes CDR1 MNHEY and CDR2 SMNVEV (reference sequence). The CDR3 DNA follows: TGTGCCAGCAGTTTAATGGGGGGGGACCTGTACGTC. This gives the protein CASSLMGGDLYV.

This clonotype has at least ten counts. The chain recombines TRBV6-2 or TRBV6-3 with TRBJ2-5, with a possible D match to TRBD2 (5 bases). This CDR3 contains 13 residues. V lost 2 bases and J lost 3, with 7 bases in between. CDR1 and CDR2 from the germline V gene are MNHEY and SVGEGT. CDR3 amino acids: CASSYRTEETQYF. The CDR3 region has the DNA TGTGCCAGCAGTTACAGGACTGAAGAGACCCAGTACTTC.

V gene TRBV4-1 combines with J gene TRBJ1-2; D gene unclear. V was cut by 0 bases and J by 3 bases, with 8 bases left in between. The CDR3 is 14 amino acids. Germline V gene lookup returns CDR1 MGHRA and CDR2 YSYEKL. The CDR3: CASSQENWDYGYTF. The DNA of the CDR3 is TGCGCCAGCAGCCAAGAAAATTGGGACTATGGCTACACCTTC.

The chain recombines TRBV4-3 with TRBJ1-2; unclear D gene. The V end lost 2 bases, the J end lost 6 bases, and 16 bases lay between the germline ends. Germline V CDR1 and CDR2: LGHNA, YSLEER. There are 15 residues in the CDR3. Here the CDR3 DNA reads TGCGCCAGCAGCCAAATAGTACTGCCGGAAAATGGCTACACCTTC. Translated: CASSQIVLPENGYTF.

This clonotype was detected ten times or more. The genes are TRBV4-3 and TRBJ2-5, with TRBD2 matching over 8 bases. The length of the CDR3 is 16 residues. Germline CDR1 is LGHNA and CDR2 is YSLEER. J lost 4 bases, V lost 0 bases, and 7 bases had no gene match. CDR3 sequence reads: CASSQDRGGGVETQYF. CDR3 DNA sequence: TGCGCCAGCAGCCAAGATCGGGGGGGCGGTGTAGAGACCCAGTACTTC.

The V gene is TRBV6-6, the J gene TRBJ2-3, with D perhaps TRBD1 (5 bases). Trimming shortened V by 7 bases and J by 2 bases, and 13 bases separated the two germline ends. Germline V gene lookup returns CDR1 MNHNY and CDR2 SVGAGI (reference sequence). This CDR3 region has 14 residues. CDR3 sequence (DNA): TGTGCCAGCAAGTCTCACGGACACACAGATACGCAGTATTTT. Translating gives CASKSHGHTDTQYF.

This clonotype occurred many times. The J gene is TRBJ2-7, the V gene TRBV20-1; 8 bases are shared with TRBD1. There are 13 residues in the CDR3. In germline, CDR1 is DFQATT, CDR2 SNEGSKA (reference sequence). The junction had 3 bases not matched to a gene; V was cut back by 3 bases and J by 2 bases. The CDR3 region has the DNA TGCAGTGCTAGGGGGGACAGGACCTACGAGCAGTACGTC. This codes for CSARGDRTYEQYV.

The chain joins TRBV7-3 to TRBJ1-1; no firm D call. The CDR3 contains 13 residues. V lost 1 base to trimming and J lost 5 bases, with 8 bases between them. The V gene's germline CDR1 is SGHTA and CDR2 FQGTGA. The CDR3 region has the DNA TGTGCCAGCAGCTTAATCCAATGGACTGAAGCTTTCTTT. Encoded protein: CASSLIQWTEAFF. Full variable domain (missing parts from reference TRBV7-3 and TRBJ1-1): GAGVSQTPSNKVTEKGKYVELRCDPISGHTALYWYRQSLGQGPEFLIYFQGTGAADDSGLPNDRFFAVRPEGSVSTLKIQRTERGDSAVYLCASSLIQWTEAFFGQGTRLTVV.

As for this clonotype: This may stem from a read error, because a much larger clone lies one nucleotide away. The chain uses TRBV25-1 and TRBJ2-1; 9 bases agree with TRBD1. The J segment lost 5 bases and the V segment lost 6 bases, leaving 8 bases of the junction unmatched. This CDR3 is built from 15 residues. In germline, CDR1 is MGHDK, CDR2 SYGVNS. The CDR3 nucleotides read TGTGCCAGCAGGGATCCGGGACAGGGCGACAATGAGCAGTTCTTC. Translated: CASRDPGQGDNEQFF. Full variable domain (missing parts from reference TRBV25-1 and TRBJ2-1): EADIYQTPRYLVIGTGKKITLECSQTMGHDKMYWYQQDPGMELHLIHYSYGVNSTEKGDLSSESTVSRIRTEHFPLTLESARPSHTSQYLCASRDPGQGDNEQFFGPGTRLTVL.

The table lists this clonotype with many counts. V is TRBV5-4 and J is TRBJ2-2; 9 nucleotides align to TRBD1. Germline V gives CDR1 SGHNT, CDR2 YYREEE (reference sequence). The CDR3 length is 16 residues. The junction had 5 bases not matched to a gene; V was cut back by 2 bases and J by 3 bases. CDR3 nucleotides: TGTGCCAGCAGCTTTGGCGGGACAGGGTACACCGGGGAGCTGTTTTTT. This gives the protein CASSFGGTGYTGELFF.

In DNA form, the CDR3 reads TGTGCCAGCAGCTTCGGTACCGCCACTGAAGCTTTCTTT. Protein sequence: CASSFGTATEAFF. The V and J genes are TRBV7-2 and TRBJ1-1; no reliable D call. CDR1 and CDR2 (germline): SGHTA, FQGNSA. Trimming took off 3 bases at V and 4 bases at J, with 9 bases between the two ends. This CDR3 region has 13 residues.

This clonotype was counted many times. CDR3 sequence reads: CASSLSLGTSGTYEQYF. The CDR3 nucleotides read TGTGCCAGCAGCCTTTCCCTTGGGACTAGCGGAACCTACGAGCAGTACTTC. The V call is TRBV7-6, the J call TRBJ2-7, with 11 bases identical to TRBD2. Germline V gene data show CDR1 as SGHVS and CDR2 as FNYEAQ. The junction had 11 bases not matched to a gene; V was cut back by 5 bases and J by 2 bases. This CDR3 is 17 amino acids long.

This clonotype was counted at least ten times. This rearrangement joins TRBV18 to TRBJ1-5, with 9 bases matching TRBD1. Looked up from germline, CDR1 is KGHSH and CDR2 is LQKENI. Trimming took 3 bases from V and 8 from J; bases not matched to a gene: 5. The length of the CDR3 is 14 residues. CDR3 amino acids: CASSPGQGYEPQHF. CDR3 DNA sequence: TGTGCCAGCTCACCGGGACAGGGATATGAGCCCCAGCATTTT.